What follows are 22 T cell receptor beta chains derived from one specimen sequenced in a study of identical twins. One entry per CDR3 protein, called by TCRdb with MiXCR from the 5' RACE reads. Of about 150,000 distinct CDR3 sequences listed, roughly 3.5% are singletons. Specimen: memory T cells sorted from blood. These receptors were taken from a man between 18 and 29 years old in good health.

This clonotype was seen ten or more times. This chain's CDR3 is CSAMTGIAETQYF. CDR3 DNA sequence: TGCAGTGCCATGACAGGGATTGCGGAGACCCAGTACTTC. The chain recombines TRBV20-1 with TRBJ2-5, with 7 bases lining up with TRBD1. The CDR3 is made up of 13 amino acids. The junction had 9 bases not matched to a gene; V was cut back by 6 bases and J by 5 bases. Germline lookup yields CDR1 DFQATT and CDR2 SNEGSKA (reference sequence).

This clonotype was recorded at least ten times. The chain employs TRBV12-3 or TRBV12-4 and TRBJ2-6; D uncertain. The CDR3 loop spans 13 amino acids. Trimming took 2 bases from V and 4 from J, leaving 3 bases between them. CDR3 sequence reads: CASSLSGANVLTF. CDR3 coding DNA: TGTGCCAGCAGTTTATCCGGGGCCAACGTCCTGACTTTC.

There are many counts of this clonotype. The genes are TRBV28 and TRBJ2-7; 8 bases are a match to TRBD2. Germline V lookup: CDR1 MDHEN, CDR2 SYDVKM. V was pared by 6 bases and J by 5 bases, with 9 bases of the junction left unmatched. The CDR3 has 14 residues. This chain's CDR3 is CASRSGGMKDEQYF. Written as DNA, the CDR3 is TGTGCCAGCAGGTCGGGGGGGATGAAGGACGAGCAGTACTTC.

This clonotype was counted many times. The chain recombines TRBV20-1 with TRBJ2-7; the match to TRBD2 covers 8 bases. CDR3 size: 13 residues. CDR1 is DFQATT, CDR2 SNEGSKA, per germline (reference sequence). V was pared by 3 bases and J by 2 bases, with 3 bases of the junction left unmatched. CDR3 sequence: CSASPSGPYEQYF. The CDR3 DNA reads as TGCAGTGCTAGTCCTAGCGGGCCCTACGAGCAGTACTTC.

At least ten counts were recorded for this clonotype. CDR3 in DNA: TGTGCCAGCAGCTACGCACAGGATACAATTGATGGCTACACCTTC. Its protein is CASSYAQDTIDGYTF. V and J are TRBV9 and TRBJ1-2, with D maybe TRBD1 (5 bases). The CDR3 runs 15 residues. The V gene's germline CDR1 is SGDLS and CDR2 YYNGEE. The V end lost 4 bases, the J end lost 6 bases, and 19 bases lay between the germline ends.

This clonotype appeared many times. CDR3 in amino acids: CASSLFLAGKYNEQFF. DNA for the CDR3: TGTGCCAGCAGCTTATTTCTAGCGGGGAAATACAATGAGCAGTTCTTC. The V call is TRBV7-2, the J call TRBJ2-1; 9 positions agree with TRBD2. CDR3 length: 16 residues. CDR1 and CDR2 (germline): SGHTA, FQGNSA. The J segment lost 4 bases and the V segment lost 2 bases, leaving 6 bases of the junction unmatched.

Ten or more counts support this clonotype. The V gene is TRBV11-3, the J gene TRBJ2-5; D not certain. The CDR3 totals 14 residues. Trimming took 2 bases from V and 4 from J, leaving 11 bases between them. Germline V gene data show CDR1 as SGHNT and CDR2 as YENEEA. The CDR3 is CASSLSFRRETQYF. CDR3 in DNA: TGTGCCAGCAGCTTATCTTTTAGACGAGAGACCCAGTACTTC.

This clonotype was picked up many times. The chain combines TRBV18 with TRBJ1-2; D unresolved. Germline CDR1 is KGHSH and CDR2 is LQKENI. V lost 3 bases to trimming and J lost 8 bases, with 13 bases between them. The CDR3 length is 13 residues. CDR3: CASSPQDRTGYTF. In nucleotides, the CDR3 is TGTGCCAGCTCACCTCAGGACCGAACCGGCTACACCTTC.

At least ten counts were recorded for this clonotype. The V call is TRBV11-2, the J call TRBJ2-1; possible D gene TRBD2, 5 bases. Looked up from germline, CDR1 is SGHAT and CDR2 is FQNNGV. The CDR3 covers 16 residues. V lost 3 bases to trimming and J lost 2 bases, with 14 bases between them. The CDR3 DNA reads TGTGCCAGCAGCTTTTCGGGTGGGAGTCCCTACAATGAGCAGTTCTTC. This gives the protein CASSFSGGSPYNEQFF.

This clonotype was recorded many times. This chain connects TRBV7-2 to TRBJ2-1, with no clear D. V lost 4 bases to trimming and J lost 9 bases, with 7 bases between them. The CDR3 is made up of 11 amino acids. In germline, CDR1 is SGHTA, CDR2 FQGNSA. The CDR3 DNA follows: TGTGCCAGCAGCTCCACCACTGAGCAGTTCTTC. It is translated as CASSSTTEQFF.

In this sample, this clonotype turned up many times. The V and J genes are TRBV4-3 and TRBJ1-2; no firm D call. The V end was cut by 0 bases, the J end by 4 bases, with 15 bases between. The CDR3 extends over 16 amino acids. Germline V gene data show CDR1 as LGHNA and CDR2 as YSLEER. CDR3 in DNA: TGCGCCAGCAGCCAAGATTCGACTGCAATTAGCTATGGCTACACCTTC. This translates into CASSQDSTAISYGYTF.

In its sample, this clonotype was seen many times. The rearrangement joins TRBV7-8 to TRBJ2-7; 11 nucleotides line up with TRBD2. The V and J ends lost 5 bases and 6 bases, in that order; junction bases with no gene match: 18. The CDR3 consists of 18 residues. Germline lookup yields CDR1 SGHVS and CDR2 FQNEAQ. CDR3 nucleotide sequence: TGTGCCAGCAGCCAAAGGGTAGCGGGAGGGCCGTTTGGGCTCGAGCAGTACTTC. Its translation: CASSQRVAGGPFGLEQYF.

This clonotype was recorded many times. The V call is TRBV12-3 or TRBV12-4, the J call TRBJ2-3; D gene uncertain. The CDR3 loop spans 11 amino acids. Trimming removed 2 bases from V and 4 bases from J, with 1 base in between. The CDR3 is CASSLPDTQYF. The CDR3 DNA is TGTGCCAGCAGTTTACCAGATACGCAGTATTTT.

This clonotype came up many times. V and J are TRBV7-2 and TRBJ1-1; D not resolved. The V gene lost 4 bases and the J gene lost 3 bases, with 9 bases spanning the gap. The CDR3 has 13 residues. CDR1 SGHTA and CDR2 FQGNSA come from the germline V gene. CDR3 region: CASSSQKDTEAFF. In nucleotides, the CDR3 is TGTGCCAGCAGCTCGCAAAAGGACACTGAAGCTTTCTTT.

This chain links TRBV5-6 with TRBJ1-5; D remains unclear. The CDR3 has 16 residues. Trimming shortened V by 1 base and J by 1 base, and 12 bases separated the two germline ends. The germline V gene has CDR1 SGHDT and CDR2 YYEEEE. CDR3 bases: TGTGCCAGCAGCTTGAGCTGGGCCTCCAGCAATCAGCCCCAGCATTTT. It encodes CASSLSWASSNQPQHF. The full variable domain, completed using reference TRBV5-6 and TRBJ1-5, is DAGVTQSPTHLIKTRGQQVTLRCSPKSGHDTVSWYQQALGQGPQFIFQYYEEEERQRGNFPDRFSGHQFPNYSSELNVNALLLGDSALYLCASSLSWASSNQPQHFGDGTRLSIL.

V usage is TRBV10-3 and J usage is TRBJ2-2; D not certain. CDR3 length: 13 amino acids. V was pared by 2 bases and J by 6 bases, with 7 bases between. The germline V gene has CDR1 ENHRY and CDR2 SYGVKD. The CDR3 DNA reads TGTGCCATCAGTGAGGGGATGGCCGGGGAGCTGTTTTTT. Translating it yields CAISEGMAGELFF.

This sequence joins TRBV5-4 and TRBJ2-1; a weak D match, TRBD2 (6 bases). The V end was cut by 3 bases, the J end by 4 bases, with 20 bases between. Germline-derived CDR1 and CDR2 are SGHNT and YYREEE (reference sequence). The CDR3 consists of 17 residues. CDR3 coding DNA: TGTGCCAGCAGCTGGGCCTTACTAGCTGGGCCTTACAATGAGCAGTTCTTC. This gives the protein CASSWALLAGPYNEQFF.

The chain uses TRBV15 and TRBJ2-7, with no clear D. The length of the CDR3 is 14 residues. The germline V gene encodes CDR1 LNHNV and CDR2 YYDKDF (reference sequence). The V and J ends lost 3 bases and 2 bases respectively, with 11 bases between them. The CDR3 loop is CATSRDRKPYEQYV. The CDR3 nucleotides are TGTGCCACCAGCAGGGATCGGAAACCCTACGAGCAGTACGTC.

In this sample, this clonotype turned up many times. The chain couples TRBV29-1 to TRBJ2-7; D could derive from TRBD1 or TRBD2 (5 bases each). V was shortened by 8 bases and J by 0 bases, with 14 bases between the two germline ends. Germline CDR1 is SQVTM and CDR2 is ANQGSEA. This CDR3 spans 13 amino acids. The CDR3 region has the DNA TGCAGCTTTCGGGTCGGGGCCTCCTACGAGCAGTACTTC. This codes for CSFRVGASYEQYF.

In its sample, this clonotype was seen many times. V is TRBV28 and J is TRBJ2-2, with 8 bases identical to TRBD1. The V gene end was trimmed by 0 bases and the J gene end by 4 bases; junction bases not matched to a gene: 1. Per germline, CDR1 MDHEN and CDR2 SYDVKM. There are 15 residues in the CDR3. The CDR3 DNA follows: TGTGCCAGCAGTTTATGGGACAGGGTCACCGGGGAGCTGTTTTTT. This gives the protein CASSLWDRVTGELFF. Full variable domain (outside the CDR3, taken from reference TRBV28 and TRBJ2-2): DVKVTQSSRYLVKRTGEKVFLECVQDMDHENMFWYRQDPGLGLRLIYFSYDVKMKEKGDIPEGYSVSREKKERFSLILESASTNQTSMYLCASSLWDRVTGELFFGEGSRLTVL.

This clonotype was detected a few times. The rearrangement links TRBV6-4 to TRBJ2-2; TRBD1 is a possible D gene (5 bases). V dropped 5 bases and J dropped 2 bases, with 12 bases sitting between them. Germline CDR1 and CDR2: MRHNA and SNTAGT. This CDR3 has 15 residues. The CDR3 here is CASSSGNSNTGELFF. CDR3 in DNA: TGTGCCAGCAGTTCAGGGAATTCTAACACCGGGGAGCTGTTTTTT.

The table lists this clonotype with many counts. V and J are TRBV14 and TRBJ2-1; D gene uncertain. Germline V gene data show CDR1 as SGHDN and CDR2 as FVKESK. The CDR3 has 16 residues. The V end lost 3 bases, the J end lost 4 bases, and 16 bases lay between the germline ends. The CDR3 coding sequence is TGTGCCAGCAGCCACGCGGCGGCAGGCCTATACAATGAGCAGTTCTTC. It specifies CASSHAAAGLYNEQFF.